This is a list of T cell receptor beta chains from one sample in a study of T cell responses to AZD1222 COVID-19 vaccine. TCRdb's copy holds only in-frame clones and misses some; the assay was immunoSEQ multiplex PCR. The sample has 150,000 or so clones; 88% are singletons. The sequences come from peripheral blood, collected on day 0 of MenACWY control vaccination. The receptor source for this set is an adult in good health. Both conserved end residues are part of each CDR3. Each record gives: CDR3 protein, V gene.

CDR3aa: CASSGQGRWDTGELFF; v_gene: TRBV5-6
CDR3aa: CASSLANREKLFF; v_gene: TRBV28
CDR3aa: CASSLGGTNTEAFF; v_gene: TRBV5-1
CDR3aa: CASSLGLYYGYTF; v_gene: TRBV19
CDR3aa: CASGPGFEAFF; v_gene: TRBV12-5
CDR3aa: CASSQSRGVGPGNTIYF; v_gene: TRBV23-1
CDR3aa: CAWSAWTSGGAYIQYF; v_gene: TRBV30
CDR3aa: CASSPQPDGVTQYF; v_gene: TRBV18
CDR3aa: CASSEYRRDNNEQFF; v_gene: TRBV25-1
CDR3aa: CASSPQWEQYF; v_gene: TRBV7-9
CDR3aa: CASSIGVGYSNQPQHF; v_gene: TRBV19
CDR3aa: CAWSMGLAGGVGTDTQYF; v_gene: TRBV30
CDR3aa: CASSAGTSGIAGEQFF; v_gene: TRBV9
CDR3aa: CASSPRTGTLNTEAFF; v_gene: TRBV11-2
CDR3aa: CASSQDRGFRSGYTF; v_gene: TRBV4-2
CDR3aa: CASSVDRGNTEAFF; v_gene: TRBV5-4
CDR3aa: CATKQTSNQPQHF; v_gene: TRBV19
CDR3aa: CASSFATAYEQYF; v_gene: TRBV5-4
CDR3aa: CASSLGDRGDTF; v_gene: TRBV11-3
CDR3aa: CASSLQDGEQYF; v_gene: TRBV7-9
CDR3aa: CASSLGDLGYTF; v_gene: TRBV7-9
CDR3aa: CASSITDRDYGYTF; v_gene: TRBV19
CDR3aa: CASSAGTAKKKQETQYF; v_gene: TRBV6-2/TRBV6-3
CDR3aa: CASSFLTGKNTEAFF; v_gene: TRBV11-2
CDR3aa: CASSFENYGYTF; v_gene: TRBV5-1
CDR3aa: CASSLAGTYEQYF; v_gene: TRBV7-8
CDR3aa: CASSYSIAVQPQHF; v_gene: TRBV6-2/TRBV6-3
CDR3aa: CASSQPPSYGGGDGYTF; v_gene: TRBV4-1
CDR3aa: CAWSEGPTNEKLFF; v_gene: TRBV30
CDR3aa: CASSFGLAGVGETQYF; v_gene: TRBV2
CDR3aa: CASSQDLGGRSDEQYF; v_gene: TRBV4-2
CDR3aa: CAWSQRDRPVYGYTF; v_gene: TRBV30
CDR3aa: CASRPAGAYSNQPQHF; v_gene: TRBV27
CDR3aa: CASSPLPGTGDSPLHF; v_gene: TRBV18
CDR3aa: CASSPRLNTEAFF; v_gene: TRBV18
CDR3aa: CASSPRGQETQYF; v_gene: TRBV18
CDR3aa: CASSEIGQGNEKLFF; v_gene: TRBV5-1
CDR3aa: CASRPRQETQYF; v_gene: TRBV28
CDR3aa: CASSPRGGEQFF; v_gene: TRBV9
CDR3aa: CASSLAAVSGANVLTF; v_gene: TRBV5-1
CDR3aa: CASSQGAGQGNSPLHF; v_gene: TRBV4-1
CDR3aa: CSVGQETQYF; v_gene: TRBV29-1
CDR3aa: CSVENLVGSTTYNEQFF; v_gene: TRBV29-1
CDR3aa: CASSIGGQRNQPQHF; v_gene: TRBV19
CDR3aa: CASSDPYTGPNTEAFF; v_gene: TRBV7-9
CDR3aa: CASSLGIQAYEQYF; v_gene: TRBV5-1
CDR3aa: CSVLRTATIQETQYF; v_gene: TRBV29-1
CDR3aa: CATPVYEQYF; v_gene: TRBV21-1
CDR3aa: CASSQSQDGHTEAFF; v_gene: TRBV3-1/TRBV3-2
CDR3aa: CASSFRLENSPLHF; v_gene: TRBV27
CDR3aa: CASSPWGGRNEQYF; v_gene: TRBV19
CDR3aa: CAWSVGGENYGYTF; v_gene: TRBV30
CDR3aa: CASSSADRGNTEAFF; v_gene: TRBV5-4
CDR3aa: CASSLDVLGGGGYTF; v_gene: TRBV7-2